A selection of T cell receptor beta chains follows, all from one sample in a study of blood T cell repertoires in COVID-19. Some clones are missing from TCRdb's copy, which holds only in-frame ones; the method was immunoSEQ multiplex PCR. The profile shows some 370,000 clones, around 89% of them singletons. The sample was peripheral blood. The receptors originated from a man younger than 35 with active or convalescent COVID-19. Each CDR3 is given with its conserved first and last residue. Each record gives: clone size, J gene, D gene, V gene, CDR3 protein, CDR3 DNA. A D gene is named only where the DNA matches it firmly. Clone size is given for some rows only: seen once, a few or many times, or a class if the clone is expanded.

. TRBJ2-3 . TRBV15 CATSRAEGGTGTDTQYF TGTGCCACCAGCAGAGCGGAGGGGGGGACCGGCACAGATACGCAGTATTTT
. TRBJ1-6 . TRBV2 CASSAIRLDNSPLHF TGTGCCAGCAGTGCAATCAGGCTCGATAATTCACCCCTCCACTTT
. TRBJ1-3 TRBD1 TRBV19 CASRRDRKKTSGNTIYF TGTGCCAGCCGCCGGGACAGAAAGAAAACCTCTGGAAACACCATATATTTT
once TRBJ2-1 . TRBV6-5 CASSPTIYNEQFF TGTGCCAGCAGCCCGACTATTTACAATGAGCAGTTCTTC
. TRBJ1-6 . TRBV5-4 CASSLGSVGAMNSPLHF TGTGCCAGCAGCTTGGGAAGTGTAGGGGCTATGAATTCACCCCTCCACTTT
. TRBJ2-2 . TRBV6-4 CASSDGDSTGELFF TGTGCCAGCAGTGACGGCGACAGTACCGGGGAGCTGTTTTTT
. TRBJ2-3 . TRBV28 CASTASDSYTDTQYF TGTGCCAGCACCGCCTCGGACAGCTACACAGATACGCAGTATTTT
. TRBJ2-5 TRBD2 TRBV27 CASSQEAGGNKETQYF TGTGCCAGCAGTCAAGAAGCGGGGGGGAACAAAGAGACCCAGTACTTC
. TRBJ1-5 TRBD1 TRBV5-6 CASSFGTGAQPQHF TGTGCCAGCAGCTTTGGGACAGGGGCTCAGCCCCAGCATTTT
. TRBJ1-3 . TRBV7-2 CASSPLMSSGNTIYF TGTGCCAGCAGCCCCTTGATGAGCTCTGGAAACACCATATATTTT
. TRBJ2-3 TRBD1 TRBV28 CASGDRVLADTQYF TGTGCCAGCGGGGACAGAGTTTTGGCCGATACGCAGTATTTT
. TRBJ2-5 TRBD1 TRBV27 CASSGRGQGVLYF TGTGCCAGCAGCGGCAGGGGACAGGGGGTTCTGTACTTC
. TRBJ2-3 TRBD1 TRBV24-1 CATSPRTGRTDTQYF TGTGCCACCAGCCCTCGGACAGGGCGCACAGATACGCAGTATTTT
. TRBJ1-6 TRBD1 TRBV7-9 CASSSTGESPLHF TGTGCCAGCAGTTCCACAGGGGAATCACCCCTCCACTTT